A single sample gave rise to the 17 T cell receptor beta chains below, sequenced in a study of neoadjuvant nivolumab and ipilimumab in lung cancer. Data came from immunoSEQ multiplex PCR; TCRdb stores just in-frame clones and leaves some out. There are 24,000 or so clones in the sample; less than 90% occur only once, and approximately 6.6% lies in the top ten. This specimen consisted of peripheral blood, obtained before neoadjuvant nivolumab, alone or with ipilimumab. These receptor sequences come from an adult with non-small cell lung cancer.

The J gene is TRBJ1-1, the V gene TRBV5-1; D is unclear. The V gene lost 4 bases and the J gene lost 4 bases, with 17 bases spanning the gap. The CDR3 runs to 15 residues. In germline, CDR1 is SGHRS, CDR2 YFSETQ. The CDR3 here is CASSPVEGRVTEAFF. CDR3 in DNA: TGCGCCAGCAGCCCCGTCGAAGGGCGGGTCACTGAAGCTTTCTTT.

The rearrangement joins TRBV2 to TRBJ1-5; no firm D call. Germline assignment: CDR1 SNHLY and CDR2 FYNNEI. Between the trimmed V and J ends, which lost 4 bases and 5 bases, there was a span of 15 bases. The CDR3 consists of 15 residues. CDR3 sequence (DNA): TGTGCCAGCAGTGTTGGCCGCCCGGAGGATCAGCCCCAGCATTTT. Protein: CASSVGRPEDQPQHF.

The rearrangement joins TRBV11-2 to TRBJ2-7; D uncertain. Germline loops: CDR1 SGHAT, CDR2 FQNNGV. The CDR3 is made up of 13 amino acids. Trimming took 0 bases from V and 7 from J, leaving 10 bases between them. The CDR3 spells CASSLDLTLEQYF. The CDR3 region has the DNA TGTGCCAGCAGCTTAGATCTTACCCTGGAGCAGTACTTC.

J is TRBJ1-2 and V is TRBV5-5; tentative D call: TRBD1 (6 bases). The germline gives CDR1 SGHKS, CDR2 YYEKEE (reference sequence). The ends were cut back, 4 bases at V and 0 bases at J, with 19 bases in the middle. The CDR3 contains 17 residues. The CDR3 DNA reads TGTGCCAGCAGCCTATACCCTCGGGACACTTCTAACTATGGCTACACCTTC. Translation gives CASSLYPRDTSNYGYTF.

J is TRBJ2-7 and V is TRBV25-1; a possible D gene is TRBD2 (5 bases). Germline lookup yields CDR1 MGHDK and CDR2 SYGVNS. The CDR3 totals 15 residues. V was pared by 4 bases and J by 6 bases, with 19 bases between. The CDR3 nucleotides are TGTGCCAGCAGTGGGACTTTAGGACCCATAGGCGAGCAGTACTTC. Its protein product is CASSGTLGPIGEQYF.

The V and J genes are TRBV5-4 and TRBJ2-6; tentative D call: TRBD2 (5 bases). The V gene lost 3 bases and the J gene lost 0 bases, with 7 bases spanning the gap. From germline, CDR1 is SGHNT and CDR2 YYREEE (reference sequence). The CDR3 loop spans 15 amino acids. Written as DNA, the CDR3 is TGTGCCAGCAGCTCGCGGGTCTCTGGGGCCAACGTCCTGACTTTC. Translating gives CASSSRVSGANVLTF.

V usage is TRBV19 and J usage is TRBJ1-5; 7 bases agree with TRBD1. Trimming removed 4 bases from V and 1 base from J; junction bases left unmatched: 7. Germline V gene lookup returns CDR1 LNHDA and CDR2 SQIVND (reference sequence). The length of the CDR3 is 16 residues. The CDR3 region has the DNA TGTGCCAGTAGTACGGCGACAGGGATAAGCAATCAGCCCCAGCATTTT. Its protein product is CASSTATGISNQPQHF.

The chain links TRBV4-1 to TRBJ2-3; 9 bases map to TRBD2. CDR1 MGHRA and CDR2 YSYEKL come from the germline V gene. V lost 0 bases and J lost 4; bases outside the gene matches: 8. The CDR3 contains 17 residues. CDR3 sequence: CASSQDRGGGVPDTQYF. The CDR3 nucleotides read TGCGCCAGCAGCCAAGATCGGGGCGGGGGGGTGCCAGATACGCAGTATTTT.

This clone was seen a handful of times. This chain uses TRBV5-1 with TRBJ1-1; D might be TRBD1 (6 bases). Germline CDR1 and CDR2: SGHRS and YFSETQ. V lost 4 bases and J lost 2, with 12 bases in between. CDR3 size: 14 residues. In nucleotides, the CDR3 is TGCGCCAGCAGCCTACAGGGAACAAACACTGAAGCTTTCTTT. It codes for CASSLQGTNTEAFF.

The chain joins TRBV28 to TRBJ1-2; possible D gene TRBD1, 5 bases. The CDR3 loop spans 15 amino acids. V lost 6 bases to trimming and J lost 0 bases, with 14 bases between them. Germline V gives CDR1 MDHEN, CDR2 SYDVKM. The CDR3 DNA follows: TGTGCCAGCAGGTCTGGGACTTTAGCTAACTATGGCTACACCTTC. Protein product: CASRSGTLANYGYTF.

This chain joins TRBV9 and TRBJ2-7, with 9 bases that match TRBD2. The CDR3 totals 13 residues. The germline V gene encodes CDR1 SGDLS and CDR2 YYNGEE. V lost 5 bases to trimming and J lost 2 bases; unmatched junction nucleotides: 2. In DNA, the CDR3 is TGTGCCAGCAGTTTAGCGGGGGCCTACGAGCAGTACTTC. Residues: CASSLAGAYEQYF.

The chain carries TRBV11-2 and TRBJ1-1; D is unclear. V lost 0 bases and J lost 1, with 12 bases in between. Germline-derived CDR1 and CDR2 are SGHAT and FQNNGV. The CDR3 contains 16 residues. The CDR3 here is CASSLDQRSRNTEAFF. In DNA, the CDR3 is TGTGCCAGCAGCTTAGACCAGCGCTCGAGGAACACTGAAGCTTTCTTT.

V gene TRBV5-1 combines with J gene TRBJ1-5, with 8 bases matching TRBD1. Trimming took 2 bases from V and 2 from J; bases not matched to a gene: 6. The germline V gene has CDR1 SGHRS and CDR2 YFSETQ. The CDR3 sequence is 16 residues long. The CDR3 DNA follows: TGCGCCAGCAGCTTAACAGGGGGAGAGGGCAATCAGCCCCAGCATTTT. Translating it yields CASSLTGGEGNQPQHF.

The count of this clone is one. The gene calls are TRBV29-1 and TRBJ2-5; D perhaps matches TRBD1 (5 bases). CDR1 SQVTM and CDR2 ANQGSEA come from the germline V gene. Deletions cut 7 bases from V and 4 bases from J, with 13 bases between. The CDR3 sequence is 12 residues long. The CDR3 reads CSAGTGRETQYF. CDR3 in DNA: TGCAGCGCCGGAACAGGCAGAGAGACCCAGTACTTC.

The V and J genes are TRBV6-1 and TRBJ2-2; 8 bases align to TRBD2. V shed 8 bases, J shed 5 bases, and the junction held 10 bases outside the gene matches. The germline V gene encodes CDR1 MNHNS and CDR2 SASEGT. The CDR3 runs to 15 residues. CDR3 in amino acids: CASPPGGSRTGELFF. The CDR3 DNA sequence: TGTGCCAGCCCGCCGGGAGGGTCGAGAACCGGGGAGCTGTTTTTT.

This chain joins TRBV6-1 and TRBJ2-1; D not resolved. V lost 7 bases and J 6 bases, leaving 7 bases between the germline ends. The V gene's germline CDR1 is MNHNS and CDR2 SASEGT. The CDR3 is 11 amino acids. DNA for the CDR3: TGTGCCAGCAAAGTGGGCAATGAGCAGTTCTTC. This sequence encodes CASKVGNEQFF.

The chain employs TRBV9 and TRBJ2-5; 11 bases are a match to TRBD2. V gave up 4 bases and J gave up 5 bases; unmatched junction bases: 10. The CDR3 runs 16 residues. In germline, CDR1 is SGDLS, CDR2 YYNGEE. CDR3 residues: CASSKIAGGQGETQYF. CDR3 nucleotides: TGTGCCAGCAGCAAGATAGCGGGGGGGCAAGGGGAGACCCAGTACTTC.